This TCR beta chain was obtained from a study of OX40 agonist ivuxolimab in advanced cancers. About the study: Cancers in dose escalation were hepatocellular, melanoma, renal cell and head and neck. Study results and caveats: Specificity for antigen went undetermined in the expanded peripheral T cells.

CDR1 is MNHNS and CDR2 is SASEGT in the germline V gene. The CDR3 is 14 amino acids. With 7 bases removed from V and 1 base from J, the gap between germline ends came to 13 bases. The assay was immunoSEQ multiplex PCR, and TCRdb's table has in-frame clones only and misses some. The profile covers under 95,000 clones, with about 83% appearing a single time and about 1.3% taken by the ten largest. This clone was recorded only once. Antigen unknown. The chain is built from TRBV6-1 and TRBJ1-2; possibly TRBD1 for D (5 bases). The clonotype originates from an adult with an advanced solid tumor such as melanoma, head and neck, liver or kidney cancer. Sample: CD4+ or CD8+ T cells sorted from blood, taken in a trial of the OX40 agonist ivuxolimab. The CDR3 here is CASIHGGGNYGYTF. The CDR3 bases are TGTGCCAGCATCCACGGGGGAGGTAACTATGGCTACACCTTC.